These 13 T cell receptor beta chains were all obtained from the same sample, sequenced in a study of beta chain features in type 1 diabetes. The study reverse transcribed the entire isolated RNA, so it sequenced expressed TCRB transcripts. Some clones are missing from TCRdb's copy, which holds only in-frame ones; the method was immunoSEQ multiplex PCR. In the table there are 600,000 to 650,000 clones, less than 20% of which are singletons. Input material: naive CD4+ T cells from blood. These receptors came from a man aged 18 to 30 in good health.

This clone appeared a few times. J is TRBJ2-2 and V is TRBV7-7; no clear D. The CDR3 length is 14 residues. The V gene lost 4 bases and the J gene lost 6 bases, with 12 bases spanning the gap. The germline gives CDR1 SSHAT, CDR2 FNYEAQ (reference sequence). The CDR3, as DNA: TGTGCCAGCAGCTATTCGTTCCCGCCCGGGGAGCTGTTTTTT. Its translation: CASSYSFPPGELFF.

As regards this clone: Other DNA sequences in the same sample also yield this CDR3. CDR3 amino acids: CASSQERSYEQYF. The CDR3 DNA sequence: TGTGCCAGCAGCCAAGAGAGGTCCTACGAGCAGTACTTC. The chain links TRBV4-2 to TRBJ2-7; no reliable D call. This CDR3 has 13 amino acids. Trimming cost V 0 bases and J 1 base, with 4 bases left between them. The germline V gene encodes CDR1 LGHNA and CDR2 YNFKEQ.

The V and J genes are TRBV9 and TRBJ1-1; possibly TRBD1 for D (5 bases). The CDR3 has 12 amino acids. Trimming took 5 bases from V and 2 from J, leaving 7 bases between them. Germline V gene lookup returns CDR1 SGDLS and CDR2 YYNGEE. This CDR3 is CASSGANTEAFF. In DNA form, the CDR3 reads TGTGCCAGCAGTGGGGCCAACACTGAAGCTTTCTTT.

This CDR3 reads CASTDTDTQYF. CDR3 nucleotides: TGTGCCAGCACCGACACAGATACGCAGTATTTT. The chain links TRBV2 to TRBJ2-3; D is unclear. The V end was cut by 7 bases, the J end by 2 bases, with 4 bases between. The CDR3 sequence is 11 residues long. Looked up from germline, CDR1 is SNHLY and CDR2 is FYNNEI.

This clone was observed a handful of times. J is TRBJ2-5 and V is TRBV9, with D perhaps matching TRBD1 (6 bases). The V end lost 4 bases, the J end lost 5 bases, and 18 bases lay between the germline ends. CDR3 length: 15 amino acids. Germline CDR1 reads SGDLS; CDR2 reads YYNGEE. CDR3 in DNA: TGTGCCAGCAGCCAAGGACAGCGGCCCGGGGAGACCCAGTACTTC. Residues: CASSQGQRPGETQYF.

J is TRBJ2-6 and V is TRBV6-6, with D uncertain. From germline, CDR1 is MNHNY and CDR2 SVGAGI (reference sequence). The V gene lost 6 bases and the J gene lost 1 base, with 10 bases spanning the gap. The CDR3 covers 15 residues. CDR3 sequence: CASSPLRSGANVLTF. DNA for the CDR3: TGTGCCAGCAGCCCTCTCCGGTCTGGGGCCAACGTCCTGACTTTC.

V gene TRBV12-5 combines with J gene TRBJ1-1, with a weak D call TRBD1 (5 bases). The germline V gene encodes CDR1 LGHNT and CDR2 FRNRAP. The CDR3 extends over 17 amino acids. Trimming removed 1 base from V and 1 base from J, with 16 bases in between. The CDR3: CASGLETGRPRNTEAFF. The CDR3 DNA sequence: TGTGCTAGTGGTTTGGAAACAGGCAGGCCCAGGAACACTGAAGCTTTCTTT. The entire variable domain, with the rest obtained from reference TRBV12-5 and TRBJ1-1, is as follows: DARVTQTPRHKVTEMGQEVTMRCQPILGHNTVFWYRQTMMQGLELLAYFRNRAPLDDSGMPKDRFSAEMPDATLATLKIQPSEPRDSAVYFCASGLETGRPRNTEAFFGQGTRLTVV.

This clone was observed a handful of times. The genes are TRBV7-2 and TRBJ2-5; D call uncertain. Germline assignment: CDR1 SGHTA and CDR2 FQGNSA. CDR3 length equals 17 residues. Deletions cut 7 bases from V and 4 bases from J, with 25 bases between. CDR3 protein: CASTPPVSLGVRETQYF. As DNA, the CDR3 is TGTGCCAGCACTCCCCCCGTTTCGTTGGGTGTACGAGAGACCCAGTACTTC.

V usage is TRBV28 and J usage is TRBJ2-5, with TRBD2 identical over 9 bases. This CDR3 spans 15 amino acids. Germline lookup yields CDR1 MDHEN and CDR2 SYDVKM. V shed 8 bases, J shed 7 bases, and the junction held 14 bases outside the gene matches. As DNA, the CDR3 is TGTGCCAGCTCCGCGTCCGGTAGCGGGAGCGGGACCCAGTACTTC. Protein sequence: CASSASGSGSGTQYF.

This clone appeared a few times. The V gene is TRBV5-1, the J gene TRBJ1-1; TRBD1 might be the D (5 bases). There are 14 residues in the CDR3. Germline V gives CDR1 SGHRS, CDR2 YFSETQ. V shed 4 bases and J shed 1 base, with 11 bases lying between them. CDR3 coding DNA: TGCGCCAGCAGCCCGGGACCCCAGAACACTGAAGCTTTCTTT. Its protein product is CASSPGPQNTEAFF.

CDR3 loop: CASSPTRDRYQPQHF. In DNA form, the CDR3 reads TGTGCCAGCAGCCCCACCCGGGACAGATATCAGCCCCAGCATTTT. V and J are TRBV5-6 and TRBJ1-5, with TRBD1 identical over 7 bases. V shed 4 bases, J shed 5 bases, and the junction held 9 bases outside the gene matches. The CDR3 has 15 amino acids. Germline loops: CDR1 SGHDT, CDR2 YYEEEE.

The V call is TRBV11-2, the J call TRBJ2-7; D unclear. This CDR3 region has 17 residues. Between the trimmed V and J ends, which lost 1 base and 2 bases, there was a span of 18 bases. CDR1 is SGHAT, CDR2 FQNNGV, per germline. The CDR3, as DNA: TGTGCCAGCAGCTTAGCCTTTAGGACGTCCGCCACCTACGAGCAGTACTTC. This codes for CASSLAFRTSATYEQYF.

The chain combines TRBV5-1 with TRBJ1-6, with 8 bases identical to TRBD1. The CDR3 is made up of 15 amino acids. CDR1 SGHRS and CDR2 YFSETQ come from the germline V gene. Trimming at V came to 3 bases and at J to 5 bases, leaving 4 bases not matched to a gene. This CDR3 is CASSSTGAHNSPLHF. As DNA, the CDR3 is TGCGCCAGCAGCTCGACAGGGGCTCATAATTCACCCCTCCACTTT.